This TCR beta chain was retrieved from a study of blood T cell repertoires in COVID-19. Study information: There were acute and convalescent COVID-19 samples, and they came from the United States, Italy and Spain. From T cells, B-cell-depleted T cells, or PBMCs came the material, which was cDNA or gDNA.

This CDR3 comprises 14 residues. Germline-derived CDR1 and CDR2 are GTSNPN and SVGIG (reference sequence). The germline V and J ends were trimmed by 2 bases and 7 bases, with 14 bases remaining between them. As originally analysed: Nucleated cell counts were estimated from reference gene primer amplification. Sequencing used immunoSEQ multiplex PCR; TCRdb keeps in-frame clones, though not all of them. V, J and clone size were drawn from that table, and D and trimming were deduced from the DNA. The table includes approximately 230,000 clones, more than 70% detected once. This receptor was identified in a woman between 40 and 50 years old who had recovered from COVID-19. Source material: peripheral blood. The V gene is TRBV30, the J gene TRBJ1-4; tentatively, D is TRBD1 (6 bases). DNA of the CDR3: TGTGCCTGGAGTTCTCTGGACAGCGTTGAAAAACTGTTTTTT. This codes for CAWSSLDSVEKLFF.